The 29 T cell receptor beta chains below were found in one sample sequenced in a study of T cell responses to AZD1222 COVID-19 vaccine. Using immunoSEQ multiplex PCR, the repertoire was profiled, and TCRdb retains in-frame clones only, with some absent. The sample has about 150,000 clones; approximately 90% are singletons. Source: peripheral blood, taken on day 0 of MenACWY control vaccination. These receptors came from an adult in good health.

The CDR3 loop is CASSSQGRTEAFF. As DNA, the CDR3 is TGTGCCAGCAGTTCACAGGGGAGGACTGAAGCTTTCTTT. V and J are TRBV7-9 and TRBJ1-1; 7 nucleotides align to TRBD1. J lost 5 bases, V lost 6 bases, and 6 bases had no gene match. The length of the CDR3 is 13 residues. Germline CDR1 SEHNR, CDR2 FQNEAQ (reference sequence).

The CDR3 reads CASSLNNYEQYF. For the CDR3, the DNA is TGTGCCAGCAGCTTAAACAACTACGAGCAGTACTTC. The V call is TRBV7-2, the J call TRBJ2-7; D call uncertain. CDR1 and CDR2 (germline): SGHTA, FQGNSA. The CDR3 spans 12 residues. The V gene lost 2 bases and the J gene lost 3 bases, with 5 bases spanning the gap.

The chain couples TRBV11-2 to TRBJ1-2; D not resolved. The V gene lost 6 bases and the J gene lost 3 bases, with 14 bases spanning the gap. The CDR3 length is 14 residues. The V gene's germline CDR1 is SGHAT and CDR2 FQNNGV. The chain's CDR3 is CASSPRREHYGYTF. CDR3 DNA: TGTGCCAGCAGTCCTCGACGAGAACACTATGGCTACACCTTC.

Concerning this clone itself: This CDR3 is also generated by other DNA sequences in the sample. The CDR3 region is CATSRGRGAYQETQYF. CDR3 in DNA: TGTGCCACCAGCAGAGGCCGGGGGGCGTACCAAGAGACCCAGTACTTC. The gene calls are TRBV15 and TRBJ2-5; perhaps TRBD2 as D (7 bases). The CDR3 is made up of 16 amino acids. With 1 base removed from V and 0 bases from J, the gap between germline ends came to 12 bases. Germline V gene data show CDR1 as LNHNV and CDR2 as YYDKDF (reference sequence).

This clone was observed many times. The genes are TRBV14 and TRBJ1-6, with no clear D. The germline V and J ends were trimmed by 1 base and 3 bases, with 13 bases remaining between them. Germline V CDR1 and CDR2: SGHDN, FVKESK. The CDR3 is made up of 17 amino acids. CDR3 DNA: TGTGCCAGCAGCCAAGCGGACTATTCAAGCTATAATTCACCCCTCCACTTT. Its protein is CASSQADYSSYNSPLHF.

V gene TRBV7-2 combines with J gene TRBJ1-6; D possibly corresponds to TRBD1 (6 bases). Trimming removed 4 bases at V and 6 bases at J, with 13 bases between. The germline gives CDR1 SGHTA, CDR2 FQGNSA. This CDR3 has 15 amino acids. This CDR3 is CASSSPGGRNSPLHF. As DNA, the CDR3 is TGTGCCAGCAGCTCCCCGGGGGGGCGTAATTCACCCCTCCACTTT.

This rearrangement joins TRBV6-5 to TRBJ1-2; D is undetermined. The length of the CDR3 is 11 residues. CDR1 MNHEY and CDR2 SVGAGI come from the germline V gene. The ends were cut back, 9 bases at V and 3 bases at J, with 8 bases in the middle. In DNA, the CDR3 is TGTGCCAGGAAGACTGACTATGGCTACACCTTC. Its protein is CARKTDYGYTF.

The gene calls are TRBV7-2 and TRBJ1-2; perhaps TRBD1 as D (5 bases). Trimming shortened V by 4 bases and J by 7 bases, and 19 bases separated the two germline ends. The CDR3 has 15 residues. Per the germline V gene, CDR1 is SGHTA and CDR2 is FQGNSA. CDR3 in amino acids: CASSSGTVSFSGYTF. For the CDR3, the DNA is TGTGCCAGCAGCTCCGGGACCGTATCGTTCTCTGGCTACACCTTC.

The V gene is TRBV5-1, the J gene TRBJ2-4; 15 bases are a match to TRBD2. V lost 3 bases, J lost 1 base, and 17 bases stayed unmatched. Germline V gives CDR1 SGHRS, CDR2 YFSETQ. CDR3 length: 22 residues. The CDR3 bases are TGCGCCAGCAGCTCCCTGCCCGGTAGGACTAGCGGGGGGGCTTCGGCCAAAAACATTCAGTACTTC. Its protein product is CASSSLPGRTSGGASAKNIQYF.

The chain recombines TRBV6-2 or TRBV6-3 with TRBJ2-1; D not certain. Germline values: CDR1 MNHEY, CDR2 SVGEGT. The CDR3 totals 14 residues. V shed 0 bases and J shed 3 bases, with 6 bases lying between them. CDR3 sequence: CASSYSLDYNEQFF. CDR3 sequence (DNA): TGTGCCAGCAGTTACTCGCTAGACTACAATGAGCAGTTCTTC.

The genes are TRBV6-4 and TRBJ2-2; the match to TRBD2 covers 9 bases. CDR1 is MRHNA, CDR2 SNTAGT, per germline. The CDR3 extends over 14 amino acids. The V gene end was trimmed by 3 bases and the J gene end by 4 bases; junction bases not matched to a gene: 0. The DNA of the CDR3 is TGTGCCAGCAGTGAGCGGGGGGGCACCGGGGAGCTGTTTTTT. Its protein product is CASSERGGTGELFF.

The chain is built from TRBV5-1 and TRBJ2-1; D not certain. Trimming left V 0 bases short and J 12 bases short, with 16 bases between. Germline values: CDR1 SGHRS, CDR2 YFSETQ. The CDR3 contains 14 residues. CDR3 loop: CASSLDAAVGLQFF. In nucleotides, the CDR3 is TGCGCCAGCAGCTTGGACGCGGCGGTAGGGTTGCAGTTCTTC.

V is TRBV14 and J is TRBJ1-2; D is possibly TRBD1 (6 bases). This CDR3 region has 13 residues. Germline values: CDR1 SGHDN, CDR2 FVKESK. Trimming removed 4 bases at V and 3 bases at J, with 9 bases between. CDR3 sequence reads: CASSPGTYYGYTF. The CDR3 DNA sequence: TGTGCCAGCAGCCCCGGGACATACTATGGCTACACCTTC.

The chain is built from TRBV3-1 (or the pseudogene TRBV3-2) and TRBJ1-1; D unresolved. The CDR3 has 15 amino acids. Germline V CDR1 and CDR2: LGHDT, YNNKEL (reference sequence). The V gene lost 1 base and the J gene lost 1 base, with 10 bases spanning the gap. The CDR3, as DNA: TGTGCCAGCAGCCAAGGATTGGGGTCGAACACTGAAGCTTTCTTT. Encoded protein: CASSQGLGSNTEAFF.

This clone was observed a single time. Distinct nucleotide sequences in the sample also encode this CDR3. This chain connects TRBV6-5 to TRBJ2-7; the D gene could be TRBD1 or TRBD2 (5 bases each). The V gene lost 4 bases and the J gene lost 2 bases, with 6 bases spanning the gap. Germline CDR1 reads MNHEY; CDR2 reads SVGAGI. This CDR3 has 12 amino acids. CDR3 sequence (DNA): TGTGCCAGCAGTTCGGGGCCCTACGAGCAGTACTTC. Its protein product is CASSSGPYEQYF.

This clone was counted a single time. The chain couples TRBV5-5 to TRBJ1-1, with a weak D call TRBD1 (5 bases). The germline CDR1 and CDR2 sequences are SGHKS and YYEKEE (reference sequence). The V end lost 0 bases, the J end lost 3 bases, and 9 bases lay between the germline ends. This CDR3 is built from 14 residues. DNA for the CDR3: TGTGCCAGCAGCTTGGGAGGGGCGCACACTGAAGCTTTCTTT. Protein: CASSLGGAHTEAFF.

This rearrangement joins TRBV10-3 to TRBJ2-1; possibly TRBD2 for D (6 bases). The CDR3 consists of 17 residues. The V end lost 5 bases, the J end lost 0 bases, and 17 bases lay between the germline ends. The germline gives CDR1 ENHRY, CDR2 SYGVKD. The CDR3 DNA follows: TGTGCCATCAGTTCCTCCGGGACTTCGAGCTCCTACAATGAGCAGTTCTTC. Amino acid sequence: CAISSSGTSSSYNEQFF.

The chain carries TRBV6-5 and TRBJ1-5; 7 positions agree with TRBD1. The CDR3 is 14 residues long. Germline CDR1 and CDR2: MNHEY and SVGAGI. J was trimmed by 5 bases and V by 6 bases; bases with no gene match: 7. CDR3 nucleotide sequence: TGTGCCAGCAGGGATGACAGGGCGGATCAGCCCCAGCATTTT. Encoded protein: CASRDDRADQPQHF.

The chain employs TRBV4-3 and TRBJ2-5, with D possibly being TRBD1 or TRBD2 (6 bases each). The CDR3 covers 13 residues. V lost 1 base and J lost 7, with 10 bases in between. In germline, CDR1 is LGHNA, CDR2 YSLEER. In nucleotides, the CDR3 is TGCGCCAGCAGCCAAGGCGAGGGGGGGACCCAGTACTTC. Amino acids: CASSQGEGGTQYF.

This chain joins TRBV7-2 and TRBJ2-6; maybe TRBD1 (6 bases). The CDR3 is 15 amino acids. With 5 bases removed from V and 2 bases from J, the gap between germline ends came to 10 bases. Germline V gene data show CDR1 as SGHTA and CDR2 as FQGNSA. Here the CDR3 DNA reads TGTGCCAGCAGCCGGCAGGGGACTGGGGCCAACGTCCTGACTTTC. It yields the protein CASSRQGTGANVLTF. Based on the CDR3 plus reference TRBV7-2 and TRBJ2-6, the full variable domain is GAGVSQSPSNKVTEKGKDVELRCDPISGHTALYWYRQSLGQGLEFLIYFQGNSAPDKSGLPSDRFSAERTGGSVSTLTIQRTQQEDSAVYLCASSRQGTGANVLTFGAGSRLTVL.

This CDR3 is CASSPTGGAGEKLFF. The CDR3 coding sequence is TGCGCCAGCAGCCCCACAGGGGGCGCTGGGGAAAAACTGTTTTTT. The gene calls are TRBV4-3 and TRBJ1-4, with 9 bases fitting TRBD1. Per germline, CDR1 LGHNA and CDR2 YSLEER. The trim removed 4 bases at V and 8 bases at J, leaving 8 bases unmatched. This CDR3 comprises 15 residues.

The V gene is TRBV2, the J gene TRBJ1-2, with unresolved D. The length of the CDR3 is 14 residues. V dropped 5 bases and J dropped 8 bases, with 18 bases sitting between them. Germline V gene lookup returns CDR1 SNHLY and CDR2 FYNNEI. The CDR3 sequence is CASSPPLAAGGYTF. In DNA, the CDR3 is TGTGCCAGCAGTCCACCCTTGGCGGCAGGCGGCTACACCTTC. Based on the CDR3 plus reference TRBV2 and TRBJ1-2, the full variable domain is EPEVTQTPSHQVTQMGQEVILRCVPISNHLYFYWYRQILGQKVEFLVSFYNNEISEKSEIFDDQFSVERPDGSNFTLKIRSTKLEDSAMYFCASSPPLAAGGYTFGSGTRLTVV.

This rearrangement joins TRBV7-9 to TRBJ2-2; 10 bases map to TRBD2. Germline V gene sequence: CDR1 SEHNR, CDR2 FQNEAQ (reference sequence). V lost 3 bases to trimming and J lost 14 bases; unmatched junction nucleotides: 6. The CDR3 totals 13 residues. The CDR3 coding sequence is TGTGCCAGCAGCTTCGATAGCGGGGGGCCTCTGTTTTTT. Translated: CASSFDSGGPLFF.

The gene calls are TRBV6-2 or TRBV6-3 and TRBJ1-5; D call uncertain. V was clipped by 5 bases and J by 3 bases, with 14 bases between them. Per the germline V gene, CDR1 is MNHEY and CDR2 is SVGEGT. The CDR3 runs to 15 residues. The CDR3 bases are TGTGCCAGCAGTCTACAACCGGGTCACAATCAGCCCCAGCATTTT. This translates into CASSLQPGHNQPQHF.

Here the CDR3 DNA reads TGTGCCAGCAGCTTAGCGCTCGAGTCCGGGGAGCTGTTTTTT. Encoded protein: CASSLALESGELFF. The V gene is TRBV11-1, the J gene TRBJ2-2; D is uncertain. Trimming took off 0 bases at V and 6 bases at J, with 8 bases between the two ends. CDR3 size: 14 residues. Germline CDR1 SGHAT, CDR2 FQDESV (reference sequence).

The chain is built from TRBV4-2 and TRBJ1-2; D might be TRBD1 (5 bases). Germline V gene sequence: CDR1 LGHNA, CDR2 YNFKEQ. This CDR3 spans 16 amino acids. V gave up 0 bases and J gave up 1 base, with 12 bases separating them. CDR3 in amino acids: CASSQEDGAHNYGYTF. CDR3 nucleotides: TGTGCCAGCAGCCAAGAAGACGGGGCGCATAACTATGGCTACACCTTC.

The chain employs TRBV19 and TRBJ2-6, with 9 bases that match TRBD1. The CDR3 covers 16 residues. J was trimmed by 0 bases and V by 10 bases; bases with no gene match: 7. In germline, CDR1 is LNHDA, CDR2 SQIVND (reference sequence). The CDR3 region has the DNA TGTGCCACTAGGGACAGGGCCCTCTCTGGGGCCAACGTCCTGACTTTC. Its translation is CATRDRALSGANVLTF.

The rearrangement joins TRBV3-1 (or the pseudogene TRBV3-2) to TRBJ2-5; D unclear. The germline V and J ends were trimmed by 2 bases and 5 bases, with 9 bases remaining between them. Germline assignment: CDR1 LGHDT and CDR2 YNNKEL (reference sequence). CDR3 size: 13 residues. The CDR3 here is CASSQRVGETQYF. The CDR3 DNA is TGTGCCAGCAGCCAACGGGTTGGGGAGACCCAGTACTTC.

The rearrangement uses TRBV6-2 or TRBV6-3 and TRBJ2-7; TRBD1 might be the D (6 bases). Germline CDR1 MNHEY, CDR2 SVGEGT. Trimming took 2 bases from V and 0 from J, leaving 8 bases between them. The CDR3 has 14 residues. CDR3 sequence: CASSYTDSSYEQYF. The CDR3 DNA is TGTGCCAGCAGTTACACGGACAGCTCCTACGAGCAGTACTTC.